These 23 T cell receptor beta chains came from one sample sequenced in a study of T cells expressing NK-cell markers. TCRdb reanalyzed the 5' RACE reads, giving one entry per CDR3 protein sequence and no DNA. Here the sample table reports fewer than 400,000 distinct CDR3 sequences. What was sequenced was blood T cells: a sorted CD56 or NKG2C T cell subset, CD4+ or CD8+ T cells, or bulk PBMC T cells (not recorded which). The receptor source for this set is a man aged 18-70 years in good health.

This chain's CDR3 is CASSRAAGMTETQYF. The chain uses TRBV3-1 and TRBJ2-5; TCRdb proposes TRBD2, but this gene call is untestable without DNA. The length of the CDR3 is 15 residues. Germline-derived CDR1 and CDR2 are LGHDT and YNNKEL (reference sequence).

CDR3 sequence: CASSELGGPIYNSPLHF. V usage is TRBV6-1 and J usage is TRBJ1-6; with no DNA, the TCRdb D assignment of TRBD1 cannot be verified. Germline CDR1 MNHNS, CDR2 SASEGT. This CDR3 spans 17 amino acids.

V gene TRBV12-3 or TRBV12-4 combines with J gene TRBJ1-6. The CDR3 loop spans 13 amino acids. The CDR3 reads CASSPQGLSPLHF.

The chain has TRBV25-1 and TRBJ2-5; absent DNA, TCRdb's TRBD2 call cannot be checked. The germline gives CDR1 MGHDK, CDR2 SYGVNS. The CDR3 runs to 14 residues. This CDR3 is CASSSFSGEGTQYF.

V is TRBV6-2 or TRBV6-3 and J is TRBJ1-5; TCRdb's D call of TRBD1 is untestable without DNA. This CDR3 comprises 13 residues. Looked up from germline, CDR1 is MNHEY and CDR2 is SVGEGT. This chain's CDR3 is CATKRDRGQPQHF.

V is TRBV5-4 and J is TRBJ2-7; there is no DNA to check the TCRdb D call of TRBD1. Germline assignment: CDR1 SGHNT and CDR2 YYREEE (reference sequence). This CDR3 spans 15 amino acids. Here the CDR3 reads CASSLGGQGNYEQYF.

The chain recombines TRBV7-9 with TRBJ2-7. The CDR3 covers 12 residues. Germline lookup yields CDR1 SEHNR and CDR2 FQNEAQ (reference sequence). The CDR3 loop is CAAGGNSYEQYF. Based on the CDR3 plus reference TRBV7-9 and TRBJ2-7, the full variable domain is DTGVSQNPRHKITKRGQNVTFRCDPISEHNRLYWYRQTLGQGPEFLTYFQNEAQLEKSRLLSDRFSAERPKGSFSTLEIQRTEQGDSAMYLCAAGGNSYEQYFGPGTRLTVT.

The V call is TRBV7-9, the J call TRBJ2-1; there is no DNA to check the TCRdb D call of TRBD2. Germline CDR1 reads SEHNR; CDR2 reads FQNEAQ (reference sequence). The CDR3 is made up of 15 amino acids. The CDR3 spells CASSFGTDTYNEQFF.

The rearrangement uses TRBV6-1 and TRBJ2-5; with no DNA, the TCRdb D assignment of TRBD1 cannot be verified. CDR3 length: 15 residues. From germline, CDR1 is MNHNS and CDR2 SASEGT. CDR3 region: CASRVTGGRRGTQYF.

The chain joins TRBV2 to TRBJ1-2. CDR1 is SNHLY, CDR2 FYNNEI, per germline. The CDR3 is made up of 13 amino acids. The CDR3 is CASLWALMGGYTF. Full variable domain (outside the CDR3, taken from reference TRBV2 and TRBJ1-2): EPEVTQTPSHQVTQMGQEVILRCVPISNHLYFYWYRQILGQKVEFLVSFYNNEISEKSEIFDDQFSVERPDGSNFTLKIRSTKLEDSAMYFCASLWALMGGYTFGSGTRLTVV.

The chain recombines TRBV24-1 with TRBJ2-3; TCRdb designates TRBD1, a call that cannot be tested without DNA. CDR1 is KGHDR and CDR2 is SFDVKD in the germline V gene. The CDR3 runs 14 residues. CDR3 sequence reads: CATSAGQGGDTQYF.

The CDR3 here is CASSEQGGETQYF. The chain links TRBV18 to TRBJ2-5; absent DNA, TCRdb's TRBD1 call cannot be checked. The CDR3 extends over 13 amino acids. CDR1 and CDR2 from the germline V gene are KGHSH and LQKENI.

This chain uses TRBV28 with TRBJ2-3. The CDR3 loop spans 14 amino acids. Germline assignment: CDR1 MDHEN and CDR2 SYDVKM. The CDR3 sequence: CASRAVVVTDTQYF.

V is TRBV7-9 and J is TRBJ2-1; TCRdb outputs TRBD2, but without DNA this stays unchecked. The V gene's germline CDR1 is SEHNR and CDR2 FQNEAQ (reference sequence). This CDR3 spans 16 amino acids. CDR3 protein: CASSPTSGGTYNEQFF.

The chain has TRBV9 and TRBJ2-2. Germline V gives CDR1 SGDLS, CDR2 YYNGEE. CDR3 size: 19 residues. This chain's CDR3 is CASSVVPYGTGSDTGELFF.

The rearrangement links TRBV6-2 or TRBV6-3 to TRBJ2-1; there is no DNA to check the TCRdb D call of TRBD1. The germline CDR1 and CDR2 sequences are MNHEY and SVGEGT. The CDR3 has 13 amino acids. The CDR3: CASSYSEQGEQFF.

The chain links TRBV6-5 to TRBJ2-7; the D call of TRBD1 rests on TCRdb alone, since no DNA is present to check it. CDR3 length: 15 residues. Germline values: CDR1 MNHEY, CDR2 SVGAGI. CDR3 amino acids: CASSYGGTGGHEQYF.

This rearrangement joins TRBV19 to TRBJ1-5; the TRBD1 assignment by TCRdb is unverifiable without DNA. The CDR3 spans 15 residues. CDR1 and CDR2 (germline): LNHDA, SQIVND (reference sequence). CDR3 region: CASCYRDRGYQPQHF.

The V call is TRBV5-1, the J call TRBJ1-5; TCRdb selects TRBD1, and the lack of DNA leaves this call unchecked. The CDR3 sequence is 14 residues long. Germline V gives CDR1 SGHRS, CDR2 YFSETQ. The CDR3 sequence is CASSFGDKNQPQHF.

The genes are TRBV27 and TRBJ2-2. Per germline, CDR1 MNHEY and CDR2 SMNVEV (reference sequence). CDR3 length: 14 residues. The CDR3 loop is CASKQTLNTGELFF.

This sequence joins TRBV10-3 and TRBJ2-1; TCRdb picks TRBD1, but there is no DNA to check that call. CDR1 and CDR2 (germline): ENHRY, SYGVKD. This CDR3 spans 19 amino acids. CDR3 in amino acids: CAICLRYWWGASSYNEQFF.

CDR3: CASSPRDGHSGNTIYF. The V and J genes are TRBV3-1 and TRBJ1-3; TCRdb calls TRBD1, which cannot be checked without DNA. Germline V lookup: CDR1 LGHDT, CDR2 YNNKEL (reference sequence). This CDR3 has 16 residues.

This chain joins TRBV12-3 or TRBV12-4 and TRBJ1-2; TCRdb gives TRBD1 as the D gene, but with no DNA this cannot be confirmed. The CDR3 totals 16 residues. CDR3 residues: CASSLARTGIFYGYTF.